The entry below describes one T cell receptor beta chain. This sample is part of a study of blood T cell repertoires in COVID-19. About the research overall: The United States, Italy and Spain provided the acute and convalescent COVID-19 samples. PBMCs, B-cell-depleted T cells, or T cells provided the cDNA or gDNA that made up the material.

The CDR3 extends over 13 amino acids. Germline assignment: CDR1 ENHRY and CDR2 SYGVKD. V lost 10 bases and J lost 6; bases outside the gene matches: 6. Authors' analysis steps: Estimation of nucleated cell counts relied on the amplification of reference gene primers. Assay: immunoSEQ multiplex PCR; the TCRdb copy retains only in-frame clones and omits some. D and trimming come from the DNA, and the V and J calls and clone size come from that table. The sample has around 130,000 clones, 85% to 90% seen once; the top ten hold about 29%. This chain joins TRBV10-3 and TRBJ1-2, with TRBD1 matching 12 bases. This receptor was identified in a man in his 70s with active or convalescent COVID-19. Sequencing used peripheral blood. The CDR3 coding sequence is TGTGCCACGAGGGACAGGGGGCAAGATGGCTACACCTTC. It is translated as CATRDRGQDGYTF.